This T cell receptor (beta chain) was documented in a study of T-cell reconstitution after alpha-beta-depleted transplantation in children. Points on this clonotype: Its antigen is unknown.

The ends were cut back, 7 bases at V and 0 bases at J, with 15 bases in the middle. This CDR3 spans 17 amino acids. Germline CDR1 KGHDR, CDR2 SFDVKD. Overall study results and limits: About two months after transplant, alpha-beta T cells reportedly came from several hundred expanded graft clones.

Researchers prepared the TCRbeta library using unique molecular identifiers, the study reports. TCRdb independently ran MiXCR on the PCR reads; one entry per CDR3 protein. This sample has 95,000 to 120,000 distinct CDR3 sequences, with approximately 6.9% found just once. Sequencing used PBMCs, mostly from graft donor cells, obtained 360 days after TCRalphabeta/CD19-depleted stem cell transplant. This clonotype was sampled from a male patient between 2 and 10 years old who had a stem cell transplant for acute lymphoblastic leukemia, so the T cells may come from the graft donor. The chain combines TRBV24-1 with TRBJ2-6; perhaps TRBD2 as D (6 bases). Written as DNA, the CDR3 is TGTGCCACCAGCCCGGGACTGCCGGACTCTGGGGCCAACGTCCTGACTTTC. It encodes CATSPGLPDSGANVLTF.